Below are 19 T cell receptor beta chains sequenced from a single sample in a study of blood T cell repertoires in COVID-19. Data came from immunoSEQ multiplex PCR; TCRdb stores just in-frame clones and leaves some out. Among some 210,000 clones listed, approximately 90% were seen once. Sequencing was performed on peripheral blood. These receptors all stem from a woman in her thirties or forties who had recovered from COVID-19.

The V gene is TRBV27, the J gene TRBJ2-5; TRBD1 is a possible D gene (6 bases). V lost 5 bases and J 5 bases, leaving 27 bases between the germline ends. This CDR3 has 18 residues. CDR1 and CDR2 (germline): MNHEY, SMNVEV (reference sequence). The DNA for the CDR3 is TGTGCCAGCAGTCGCCGATTGAACCGGGACATGGGGCCTGAGACCCAGTACTTC. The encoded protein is CASSRRLNRDMGPETQYF.

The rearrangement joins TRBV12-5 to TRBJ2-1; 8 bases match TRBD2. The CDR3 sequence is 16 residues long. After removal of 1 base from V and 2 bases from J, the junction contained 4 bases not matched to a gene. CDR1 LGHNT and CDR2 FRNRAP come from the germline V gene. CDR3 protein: CASGLGDGGAYNEQFF. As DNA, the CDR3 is TGTGCTAGTGGTTTGGGGGACGGGGGGGCCTACAATGAGCAGTTCTTC.

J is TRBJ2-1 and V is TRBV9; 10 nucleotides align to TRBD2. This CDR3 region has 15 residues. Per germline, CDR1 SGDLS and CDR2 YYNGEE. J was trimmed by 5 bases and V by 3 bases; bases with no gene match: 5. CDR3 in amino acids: CASSAPGLANNEQFF. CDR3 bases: TGTGCCAGCAGCGCCCCGGGACTAGCGAACAATGAGCAGTTCTTC.

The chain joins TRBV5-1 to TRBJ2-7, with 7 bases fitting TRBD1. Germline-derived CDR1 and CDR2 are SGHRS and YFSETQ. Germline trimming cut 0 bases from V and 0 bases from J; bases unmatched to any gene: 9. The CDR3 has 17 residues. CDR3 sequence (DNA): TGCGCCAGCAGCTTGGGACCACCGGGACAGTTCTCCTACGAGCAGTACTTC. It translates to CASSLGPPGQFSYEQYF.

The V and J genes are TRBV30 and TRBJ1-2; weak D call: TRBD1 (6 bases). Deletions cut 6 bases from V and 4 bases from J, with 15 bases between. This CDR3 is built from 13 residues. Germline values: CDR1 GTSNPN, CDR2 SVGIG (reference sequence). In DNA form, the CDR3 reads TGTGCCTGTACCCAACAGGGCTTCTATGGCTACACCTTC. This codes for CACTQQGFYGYTF.

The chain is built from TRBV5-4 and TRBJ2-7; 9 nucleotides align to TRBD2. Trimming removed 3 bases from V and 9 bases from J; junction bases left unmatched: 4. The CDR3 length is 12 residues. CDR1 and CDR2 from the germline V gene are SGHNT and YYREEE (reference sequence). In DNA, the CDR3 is TGTGCCAGCAGCTCGGGACTAGCAGTGCAGTACTTC. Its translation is CASSSGLAVQYF.

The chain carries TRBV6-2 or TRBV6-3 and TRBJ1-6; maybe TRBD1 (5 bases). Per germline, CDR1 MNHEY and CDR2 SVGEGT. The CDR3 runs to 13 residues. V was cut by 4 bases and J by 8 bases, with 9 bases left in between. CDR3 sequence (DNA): TGTGCCAGCAGTTGGGGCAGGGATTCACCCCTCCACTTT. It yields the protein CASSWGRDSPLHF.

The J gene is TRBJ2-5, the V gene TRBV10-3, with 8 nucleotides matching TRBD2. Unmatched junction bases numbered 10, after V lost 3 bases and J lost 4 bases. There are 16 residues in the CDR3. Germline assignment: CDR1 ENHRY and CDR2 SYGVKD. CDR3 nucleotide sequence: TGTGCCATCAGTGAAGGGGGGGGGAGCGGGAGAGAGACCCAGTACTTC. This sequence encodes CAISEGGGSGRETQYF.

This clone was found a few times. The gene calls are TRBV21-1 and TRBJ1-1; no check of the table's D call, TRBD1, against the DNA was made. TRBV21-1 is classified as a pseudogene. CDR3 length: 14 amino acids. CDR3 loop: CASRQGPDPTEAFF. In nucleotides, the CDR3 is TGTGCCAGCAGACAGGGGCCGGACCCCACTGAAGCTTTCTTT.

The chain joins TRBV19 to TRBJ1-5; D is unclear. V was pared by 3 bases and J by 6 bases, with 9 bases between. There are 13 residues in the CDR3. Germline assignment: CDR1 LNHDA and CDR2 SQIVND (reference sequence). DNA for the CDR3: TGTGCCAGTAGTATCCCTCGGAGTCAGCCCCAGCATTTT. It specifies CASSIPRSQPQHF.

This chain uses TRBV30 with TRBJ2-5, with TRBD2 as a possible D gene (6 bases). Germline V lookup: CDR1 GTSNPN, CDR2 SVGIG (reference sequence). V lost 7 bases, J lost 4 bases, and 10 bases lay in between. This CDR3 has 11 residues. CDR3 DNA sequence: TGTGCCTCGGGAGAGCCAGAGACCCAGTACTTC. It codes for CASGEPETQYF.

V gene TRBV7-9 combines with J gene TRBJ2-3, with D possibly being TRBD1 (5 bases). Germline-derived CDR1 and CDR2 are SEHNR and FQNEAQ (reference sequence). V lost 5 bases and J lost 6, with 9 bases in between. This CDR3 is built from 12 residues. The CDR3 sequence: CASSRTHDTQYF. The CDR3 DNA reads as TGTGCCAGCAGCCGGACACACGATACGCAGTATTTT. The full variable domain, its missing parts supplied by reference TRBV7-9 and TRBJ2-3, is DTGVSQNPRHKITKRGQNVTFRCDPISEHNRLYWYRQTLGQGPEFLTYFQNEAQLEKSRLLSDRFSAERPKGSFSTLEIQRTEQGDSAMYLCASSRTHDTQYFGPGTRLTVL.

The CDR3 DNA is TGTGCCAGCAGTGAGGGAATCCAGGGCGTGGGAAACACCATATATTTT. Translated: CASSEGIQGVGNTIYF. The chain uses TRBV25-1 and TRBJ1-3; perhaps TRBD1 as D (5 bases). Germline V lookup: CDR1 MGHDK, CDR2 SYGVNS. Trimming took off 3 bases at V and 4 bases at J, with 16 bases between the two ends. The CDR3 is 16 residues long.

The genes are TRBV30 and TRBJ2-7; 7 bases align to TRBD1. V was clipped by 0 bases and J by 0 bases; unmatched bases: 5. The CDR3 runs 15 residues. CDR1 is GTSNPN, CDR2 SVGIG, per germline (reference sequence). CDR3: CAWSVARGSSYEQYF. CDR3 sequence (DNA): TGTGCCTGGAGTGTAGCCAGGGGGAGCTCCTACGAGCAGTACTTC.

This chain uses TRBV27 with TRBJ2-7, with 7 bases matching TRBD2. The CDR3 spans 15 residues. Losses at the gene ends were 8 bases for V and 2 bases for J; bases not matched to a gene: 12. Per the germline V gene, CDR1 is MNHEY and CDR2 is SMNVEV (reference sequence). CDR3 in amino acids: CASCPRGLAAYEQYF. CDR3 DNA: TGTGCCAGCTGCCCCCGCGGGCTAGCGGCCTACGAGCAGTACTTC.

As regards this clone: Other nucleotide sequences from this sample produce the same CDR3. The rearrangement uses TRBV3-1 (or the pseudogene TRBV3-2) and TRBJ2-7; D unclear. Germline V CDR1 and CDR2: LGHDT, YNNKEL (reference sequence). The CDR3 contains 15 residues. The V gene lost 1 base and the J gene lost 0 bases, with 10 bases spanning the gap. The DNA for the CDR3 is TGTGCCAGCAGCCAAGTCGGCGGTAGCTCCTACGAGCAGTACTTC. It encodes CASSQVGGSSYEQYF.

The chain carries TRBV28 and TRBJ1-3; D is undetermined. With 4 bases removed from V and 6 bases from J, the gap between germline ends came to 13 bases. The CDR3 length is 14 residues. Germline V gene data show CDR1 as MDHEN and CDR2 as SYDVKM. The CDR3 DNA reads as TGTGCCAGCAGTTCCATGGCTTCCGAAAACACCATATATTTT. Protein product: CASSSMASENTIYF.

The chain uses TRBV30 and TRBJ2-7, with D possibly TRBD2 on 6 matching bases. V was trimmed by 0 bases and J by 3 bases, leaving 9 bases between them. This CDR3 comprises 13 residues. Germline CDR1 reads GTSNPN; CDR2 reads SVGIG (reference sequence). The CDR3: CAWSVMGGYEQYF. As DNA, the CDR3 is TGTGCCTGGAGTGTAATGGGGGGCTACGAGCAGTACTTC.

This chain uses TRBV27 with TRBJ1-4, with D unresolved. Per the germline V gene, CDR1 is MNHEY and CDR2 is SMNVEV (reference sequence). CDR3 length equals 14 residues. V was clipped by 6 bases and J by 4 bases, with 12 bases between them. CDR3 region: CASSSGGFNEKLFF. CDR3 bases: TGTGCCAGCAGCTCCGGAGGATTTAATGAAAAACTGTTTTTT.